This T cell receptor beta chain was found in a study of Tregs in tolerant kidney transplant recipients. At the level of the study: CD4+CD25+CD127- cells came from approximately three-day belatacept mixed lymphocyte reactions, some with approximately 5-day graft donor restimulation. Study findings and constraints: Tregs expanded with activated donor B cells seemed most donor-specific. Validation in larger populations is needed because few patients were studied.

Sequencing used immunoSEQ multiplex PCR; TCRdb keeps in-frame clones, though not all of them. Of some 20,000 clones listed, around 71% are singletons. Looked up from germline, CDR1 is LGHNA and CDR2 is YNFKEQ. The CDR3 has 15 amino acids. V lost 1 base to trimming and J lost 2 bases; unmatched junction nucleotides: 2. About this clone itself: Its target is not known.

Sequenced material: Tregs from blood cultured with allogeneic cells. The origin of this receptor is a human donor in good health. The rearrangement links TRBV4-2 to TRBJ1-3, with TRBD1 matching 7 bases. Here the CDR3 DNA reads TGTGCCAGCAGCCAAGGTGACAGGGCTGGAAACACCATATATTTT. It is translated as CASSQGDRAGNTIYF.